The rows below give T cell receptor beta chains drawn from one sample of a study of shared clonotypes between healthy human individuals. Clones were sequenced by immunoSEQ multiplex PCR, and TCRdb holds only the in-frame ones, with some missing. Among under 2.5 million clones, 80% to 95% were seen once, and the ten largest hold more than 0.35%. The sequenced sample consisted of naive CD4+ T cells from PBMCs. These receptors were obtained from a man younger than 35 in good health. Some clones in this sample may be carry-over from other donors' samples. Each CDR3 is given with its conserved first and last residue. A D gene is named only where the DNA matches it firmly. Size values are once, few and many counts, or a class for expanded clones, and some rows have none.

>TRBV6-6|.|TRBJ1-2|.
TGTGCCAGCAGTTACAGCGACAGCAGTTATGGCTACACCTTC
CASSYSDSSYGYTF
>TRBV5-4|.|TRBJ2-3|TRBD2
TGTGCCAGCAGCTCGAACGGGGGGGCCGCAGATACGCAGTATTTT
CASSSNGGAADTQYF
>TRBV10-1|once|TRBJ2-1|TRBD2
TGCGCCAGCAGTGGGGGGACTAGCGGCCACAATGAGCAGTTCTTC
CASSGGTSGHNEQFF
>TRBV6-1|.|TRBJ2-7|TRBD2
TGTGCCAGCAGTGAAGAGACTAGCGGTTCCTACGAGCAGTACTTC
CASSEETSGSYEQYF
>TRBV19|.|TRBJ1-2|TRBD1
TGTGCCAGTAGACAGGGGAGCGGCTACACCTTC
CASRQGSGYTF
>TRBV27|.|TRBJ2-3|TRBD2
TGTGCCAGCAGTACCCTACTAGCGATCACAGATACGCAGTATTTT
CASSTLLAITDTQYF
>TRBV2|.|TRBJ2-7|TRBD2
TGTGCCAGCAGTGAAGGTTCTAGCGGCCGCTCCTACGAGCAGTACTTC
CASSEGSSGRSYEQYF
>TRBV29-1|.|TRBJ2-3|.
TGCAGCGTCGCCCCCGTCTTGACCACAGATACGCAGTATTTT
CSVAPVLTTDTQYF
>TRBV19|.|TRBJ1-1|TRBD1
TGTGCCAGTAGTCTCGGGACAGGGCCTCTGAACACTGAAGCTTTCTTT
CASSLGTGPLNTEAFF
>TRBV7-2|.|TRBJ1-5|.
TGTGCCAGCAGCTTAGAGCGGGATCAGCCCCAGCATTTT
CASSLERDQPQHF
>TRBV6-5|.|TRBJ1-2|TRBD1
TGTGCCAGCAGTTTGAACCCGACAGGGGGTGGCTACACCTTC
CASSLNPTGGGYTF
>TRBV18|.|TRBJ1-2|.
TGTGCCAGCTCACCAGACGGAAACTATGGCTACACCTTC
CASSPDGNYGYTF
>TRBV15|.|TRBJ2-2|.
TGTGCCACCAGCAGGGTAGGACAGACCGGGGAGCTGTTTTTT
CATSRVGQTGELFF
>TRBV7-3|.|TRBJ2-5|TRBD2
TGTGCCAGCAGCTTTTCGGTTAGCGGGGAGACCCAGTACTTC
CASSFSVSGETQYF
>TRBV18|.|TRBJ1-2|.
TGTGCCAGCTCACTAGATAGGTACAGCACCGAATCCTATGGCTACACCTTC
CASSLDRYSTESYGYTF
>TRBV18|.|TRBJ2-1|.
TGTGCCAGCTCACCAGTGACTGGGGGTGACAATGAGCAGTTCTTC
CASSPVTGGDNEQFF
>TRBV7-2|.|TRBJ2-5|.
TGTGCCAGCCGAACAGGGTTCGGGGAGACCCAGTACTTC
CASRTGFGETQYF
>TRBV28|.|TRBJ2-1|TRBD2
TGTGCCAGCAGCCTCGGACTAGCGGGACGCAATGAGCAGTTCTTC
CASSLGLAGRNEQFF